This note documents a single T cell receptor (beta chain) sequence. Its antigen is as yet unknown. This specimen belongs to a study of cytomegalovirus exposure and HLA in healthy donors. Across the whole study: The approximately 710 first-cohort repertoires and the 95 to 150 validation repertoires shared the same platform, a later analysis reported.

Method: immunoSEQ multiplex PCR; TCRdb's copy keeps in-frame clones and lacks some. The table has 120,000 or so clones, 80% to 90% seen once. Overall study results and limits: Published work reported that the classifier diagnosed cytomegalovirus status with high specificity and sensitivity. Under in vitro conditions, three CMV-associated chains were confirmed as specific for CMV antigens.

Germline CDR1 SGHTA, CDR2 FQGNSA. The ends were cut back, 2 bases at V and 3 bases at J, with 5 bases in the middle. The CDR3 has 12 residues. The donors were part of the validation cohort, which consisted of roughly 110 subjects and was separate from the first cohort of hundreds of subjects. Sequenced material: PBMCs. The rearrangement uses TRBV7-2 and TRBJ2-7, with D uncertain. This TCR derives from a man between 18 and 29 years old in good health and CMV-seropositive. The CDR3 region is CASSLNYYEQYF. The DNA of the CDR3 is TGTGCCAGCAGCTTAAATTACTACGAGCAGTACTTC.